This is a list of T cell receptor beta chains from one sample in a study of shared clonotypes between healthy human individuals. This table comes from immunoSEQ multiplex PCR, and its TCRdb copy is limited to in-frame clones, with some not included. The top ten clones hold 0.055% to 0.075% of a sample with around 550,000 clones, approximately 95% of them seen once. The specimen sequenced was naive CD4+ T cells sorted from blood. These receptors all stem from a woman aged 25 to 39 in good health. The conserved cysteine and the conserved F or W are not part of the CDR3 here. The D gene is left open where the match is weak.

v_call	d_call	cdr3_length	j_call	cdr3_aa
TRBV5-1	.	11	TRBJ2-5	ASSYGQEETQY
TRBV6-1	TRBD1	15	TRBJ1-5	ASSDLPRTGGSGPQH
TRBV29-1	.	11	TRBJ1-2	SVEDLRGGGYT
TRBV5-1	TRBD1	12	TRBJ2-1	ASQRDSSYNEQF
TRBV5-1	.	13	TRBJ1-5	ASSLMGTTGQPQH
TRBV2	.	12	TRBJ2-7	ASSEADRSQGQY
TRBV7-3	.	12	TRBJ2-2	ASSLNSRTGELF
TRBV15	.	15	TRBJ2-6	ATMGGANRAGANVLT
TRBV30	TRBD1	13	TRBJ2-7	AWSGTRDSSYEQY
TRBV7-6	.	12	TRBJ1-4	ASSSSGPSEKLF
TRBV7-6	.	12	TRBJ1-4	ASSLGATNEKLF
TRBV29-1	TRBD1	11	TRBJ2-1	SVDRGYNNEQF
TRBV18	.	12	TRBJ1-1	ASSPLDKNTEAF
TRBV29-1	.	10	TRBJ1-2	SVWGNNYGYT
TRBV29-1	.	10	TRBJ2-5	SVDRDLETQY
TRBV11-2	.	13	TRBJ2-6	ASSLAGLGANVLT
TRBV27	.	14	TRBJ2-6	ATTSSGASGANVLT
TRBV28	TRBD1	13	TRBJ2-7	ASNPSTGGHYEQY
TRBV7-9	.	13	TRBJ2-3	ASSPRFQSTDTQY
TRBV28	TRBD1	11	TRBJ2-7	ASIDRTGNEQY
TRBV12-5	.	12	TRBJ2-2	ASGQDLFVGELF
TRBV18	.	13	TRBJ1-4	ASSPEQGLNEKLF
TRBV5-1	.	14	.	ASSLGLTRDVYEQY
TRBV19	TRBD1	11	TRBJ1-5	ASTDRRNQPQH
TRBV7-3	.	13	TRBJ2-7	ASSLTPGTFGEQY
TRBV6-6	.	13	TRBJ1-5	ASSYEGLSNQPQH
TRBV25-1	.	10	TRBJ2-1	ASSEFPNQQF
TRBV28	TRBD2	15	TRBJ2-7	ASTPSPGRARAYEQY
TRBV18	.	14	TRBJ2-5	ASSPLYSGFQETQY
TRBV2	.	13	TRBJ1-4	ASRPNTGENEKLF
TRBV7-8	.	10	TRBJ2-1	ASSFGTNEQF
TRBV6-5	.	13	TRBJ2-2	ASRKDRMGTGELF
TRBV7-9	.	12	TRBJ2-3	ASSLVIGVDTQY
TRBV2	.	13	TRBJ2-3	ASSDWDTSTDTQY
TRBV28	TRBD1	12	TRBJ2-7	ASSTGTGLYEQY
TRBV6-1	.	12	TRBJ1-2	ASSELGTNQGYT
TRBV19	.	12	TRBJ1-4	ASDGQNRPGELF
TRBV10-3	TRBD2	12	TRBJ2-5	AISETSGQETQY
TRBV28	.	17	TRBJ1-1	ASSLPFRGRSPVGDEAF
TRBV19	.	13	TRBJ2-2	ASSIARGNTGELF
TRBV18	.	12	TRBJ1-2	ASSPMSDNYGYT
TRBV25-1	TRBD2	13	TRBJ2-7	ASSVSSGAAYEQY
TRBV28	.	14	TRBJ1-6	ASRLGGDNLISPLH
TRBV18	TRBD1	14	TRBJ1-1	ASSPIDRGLNTEAF
TRBV14	.	12	TRBJ2-5	ASSIDWLQETQY
TRBV6-6	.	13	TRBJ2-5	ASSYSTATQETQY
TRBV19	.	12	TRBJ1-1	ASTSTNAGGEAF
TRBV5-1	TRBD2	12	TRBJ2-7	ASSFGTSGYEQY
TRBV14	.	14	TRBJ1-2	ASSQAREEGSYGYT
TRBV13	TRBD2	12	TRBJ2-5	ASRQASGQETQY